This T cell receptor beta chain was retrieved from a study of PD-1 blockade in classical Hodgkin lymphoma. For the study at large: Patients got intravenous nivolumab 3 mg/kg every 2 weeks. Broader study findings: Newly diagnosed patients were said to have less baseline TCR diversity than healthy donors did. Significant TCR diversity gains by C4D1 occurred in CD4+ but not CD8+ cells.

Each patient relapsed following autologous stem cell transplantation, and prior brentuximab vedotin exposure differed. Note on this clone: Antigen unknown.

The repertoire was sequenced with immunoSEQ multiplex PCR; TCRdb's copy has only in-frame clones and lacks some. The profile shows some 11,000 clones, approximately 80% of them singletons. The sequencing here drew on peripheral blood mononuclear cells (PBMCs), taken at baseline. The TCR comes from a human donor with classical Hodgkin lymphoma.

The CDR3 is CASRGQVSGANVLTF. In DNA, the CDR3 is TGTGCCAGCAGAGGACAGGTGTCTGGGGCCAACGTCCTGACTTTC. The chain employs TRBV27 and TRBJ2-6; TRBD1 matches at 7 bases. The CDR3 is 15 amino acids. Looked up from germline, CDR1 is MNHEY and CDR2 is SMNVEV (reference sequence). The junction had 3 bases not matched to a gene; V was cut back by 6 bases and J by 1 base.